This TCR beta chain was profiled in a study of human T cells and chemical hapten exposure. Study-wide background: There were weekly diphenylcyclopropenone doses to the scalp for patients throughout the roughly 24-week study.

Time point of the sample: patch test 1, 2 weeks after DPC sensitization. Treatment meaning: therapeutic diphenylcyclopropenone sensitization with weekly scalp DPC. Ahead of applying each patch test, blood was sampled. The library attached unique molecular identifiers to individual cDNA molecules. Per the authors' pipeline: Counts of TCRs in each sample centred on a median of about 95,000 and extended from around 24,000 to 710,000. One entry per CDR3 protein, called by TCRdb with MiXCR from the RACE reads. V and J calls and clone size were set by TCRdb, not the authors. The table lists around 120,000 distinct CDR3 sequences, 9.5% to 13% of them singletons. The CDR3 runs 16 residues. This clonotype has a count of ten or more.

Sequenced material: whole blood, taken in connection with sensitization to the hapten diphenylcyclopropenone (DPC). The V and J genes are TRBV21-1 and TRBJ2-3. TRBV21-1 counts as a pseudogene. This TCR was recovered from a woman between 50 and 59 years old with alopecia areata. Some clones in this sample may be carry-over from other donors' samples. For the CDR3, the DNA is TGTGCCAGCAGCAAAGTCCGGACGACTAGCACAGATACGCAGTATTTT. Translation gives CASSKVRTTSTDTQYF.